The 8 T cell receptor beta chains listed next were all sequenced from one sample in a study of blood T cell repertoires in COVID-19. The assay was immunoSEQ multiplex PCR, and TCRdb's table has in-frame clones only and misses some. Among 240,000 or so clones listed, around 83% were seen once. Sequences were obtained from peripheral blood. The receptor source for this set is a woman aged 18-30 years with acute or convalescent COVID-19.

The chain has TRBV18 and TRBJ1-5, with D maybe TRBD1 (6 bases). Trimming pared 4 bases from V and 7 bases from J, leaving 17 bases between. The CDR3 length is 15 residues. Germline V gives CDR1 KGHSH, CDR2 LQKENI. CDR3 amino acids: CASSLLQGRGQPQHF. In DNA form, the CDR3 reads TGTGCCAGCTCACTGTTACAGGGAAGAGGACAGCCCCAGCATTTT.

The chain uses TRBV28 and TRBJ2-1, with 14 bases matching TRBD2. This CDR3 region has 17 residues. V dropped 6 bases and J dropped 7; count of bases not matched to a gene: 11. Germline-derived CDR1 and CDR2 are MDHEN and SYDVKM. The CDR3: CASSDETRTSGRNEQFF. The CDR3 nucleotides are TGTGCCAGCAGCGACGAAACGCGGACTAGCGGGAGGAATGAGCAGTTCTTC.

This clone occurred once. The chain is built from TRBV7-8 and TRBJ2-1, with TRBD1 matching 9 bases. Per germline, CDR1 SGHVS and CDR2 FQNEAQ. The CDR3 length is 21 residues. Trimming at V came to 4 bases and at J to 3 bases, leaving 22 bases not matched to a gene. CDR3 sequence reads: CASSSRRSGTGFSGDYNEQFF. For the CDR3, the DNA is TGTGCCAGCAGCTCTCGAAGGTCCGGGACAGGGTTCTCCGGGGACTACAATGAGCAGTTCTTC.

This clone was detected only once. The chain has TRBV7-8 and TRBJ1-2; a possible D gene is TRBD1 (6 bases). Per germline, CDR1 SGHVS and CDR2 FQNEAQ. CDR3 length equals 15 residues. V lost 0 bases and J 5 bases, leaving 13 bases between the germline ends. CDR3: CASSLAPGGAYGYTF. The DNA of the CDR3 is TGTGCCAGCAGCTTAGCTCCGGGGGGCGCGTATGGCTACACCTTC. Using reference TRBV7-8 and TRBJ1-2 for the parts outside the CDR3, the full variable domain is GAGVSQSPRYKVAKRGQDVALRCDPISGHVSLFWYQQALGQGPEFLTYFQNEAQLDKSGLPSDRFFAERPEGSVSTLKIQRTQQEDSAVYLCASSLAPGGAYGYTFGSGTRLTVV.

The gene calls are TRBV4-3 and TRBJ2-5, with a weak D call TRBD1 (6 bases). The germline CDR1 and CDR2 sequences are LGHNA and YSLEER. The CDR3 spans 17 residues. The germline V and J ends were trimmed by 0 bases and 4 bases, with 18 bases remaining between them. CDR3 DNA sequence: TGCGCCAGCAGCCAAGAGCCTACAGGGTATGGCGGAGAGACCCAGTACTTC. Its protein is CASSQEPTGYGGETQYF.

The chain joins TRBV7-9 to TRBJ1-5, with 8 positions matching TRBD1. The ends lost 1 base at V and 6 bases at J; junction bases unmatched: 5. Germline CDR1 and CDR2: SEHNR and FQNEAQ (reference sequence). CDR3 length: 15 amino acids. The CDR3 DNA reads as TGTGCCAGCAGCTTAGACGGGCAGGGGGCTCAGCCCCAGCATTTT. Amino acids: CASSLDGQGAQPQHF.

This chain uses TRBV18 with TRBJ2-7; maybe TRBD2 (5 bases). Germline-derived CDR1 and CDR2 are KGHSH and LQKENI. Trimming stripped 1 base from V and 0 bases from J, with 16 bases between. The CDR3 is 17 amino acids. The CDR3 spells CASSPQSPAVGSYEQYF. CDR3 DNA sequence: TGTGCCAGCTCACCACAAAGTCCAGCGGTAGGCTCCTACGAGCAGTACTTC.

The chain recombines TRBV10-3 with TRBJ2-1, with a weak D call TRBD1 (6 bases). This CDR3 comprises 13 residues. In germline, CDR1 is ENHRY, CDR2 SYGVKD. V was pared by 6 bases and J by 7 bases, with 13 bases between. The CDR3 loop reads CAISPTGRNEQFF. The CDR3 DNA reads TGTGCCATCAGCCCCACAGGGAGAAATGAGCAGTTCTTC.